This T cell receptor (beta chain) was identified in a study of prognosis after radiotherapy for stage I lung cancer. Study as a whole: Following radiotherapy, several patients went on to present distant metastases at a median of 7 months, and roughly 15 exhibited no significant progression.

This CDR3 is built from 13 residues. Looked up from germline, CDR1 is LNHDA and CDR2 is SQIVND (reference sequence). The V segment lost 4 bases and the J segment 10 bases; nucleotides outside the gene matches: 4. With respect to this clonotype: Its antigen remains unidentified. With a far larger clone one base away, a read error is the likely cause.

Researchers used two-round multiplex PCR to amplify TCR beta CDR3 starting from genomic DNA. First-round PCR, the initial amplification, used primers specific to each TRBV and TRBJ gene. Via MiXCR, TCRdb re-called the multiplex PCR reads, giving one row per CDR3 protein. The sample records fewer than 40,000 distinct CDR3 sequences, 30% to 35% being singletons. Study-wide findings and caveats: Unique TCR clones declined after stereotactic body radiation therapy, from a median around 10,000 to 6,900. Tumor specificity of the expanded TCR clones was not determined. Differences in TRBV and TRBJ gene usage were reportedly observed between patients with and without metastases.

The TCR originated in a donor aged 50 or older with non-small cell lung cancer. The rearrangement links TRBV19 to TRBJ2-1, with 10 nucleotides matching TRBD2. The material sequenced was PBMCs, taken before or after stereotactic body radiation therapy (not recorded which). The CDR3 DNA sequence: TGTGCCAGTAGTAGGACTAGCGGCTACGAGCAGTTCTTC. It codes for CASSRTSGYEQFF.